One T cell receptor (beta chain) is described in this entry. CDR1 is KGHDR and CDR2 is SFDVKD in the germline V gene. V dropped 2 bases and J dropped 1; count of bases not matched to a gene: 8. The CDR3 runs to 17 residues. A second about 7 to 11 cycle PCR used barcoded and J-beta primers. TCRdb analysed the 5' RACE reads with MiXCR anew, one entry per CDR3 protein. The sample holds 850,000 to 1,000,000 distinct CDR3 sequences, about 51% seen once. These data come from a study of blood T cells in healthy people across ages. The chain uses TRBV24-1 and TRBJ2-3; 7 positions agree with TRBD2. This clonotype was sampled from a woman aged 60-70 years in good health. The material sequenced was blood. CDR3 sequence (DNA): TGTGCCACCAGTGATTGGGGGATAGCGGGCGGCACAGATACGCAGTATTTT. This gives the protein CATSDWGIAGGTDTQYF.